This paragraph reports one T cell receptor (beta chain). Per germline, CDR1 SGHRS and CDR2 YFSETQ. The V and J ends lost 0 bases and 3 bases respectively, with 10 bases between them. CDR3 length: 15 amino acids. These data originate in a study of cytomegalovirus exposure and HLA in healthy donors. Researchers ran the PCR with 60 Vbeta and 13 Jbeta primers. Produced via immunoSEQ multiplex PCR; TCRdb's table is partial and in-frame only. The sample lists under 200,000 clones, less than 80% seen once, with about 4.5% in the top ten. The J gene is TRBJ2-1, the V gene TRBV5-1; D might be TRBD2 (6 bases). This TCR derives from a man in his forties or fifties in good health and CMV-seronegative. The sequenced sample was PBMCs. As DNA, the CDR3 is TGCGCCAGCAGCTTGGGACCGGGGGACTACAATGAGCAGTTCTTC. The encoded protein is CASSLGPGDYNEQFF.